This T cell receptor (beta chain) was profiled in a study of Graves' ophthalmopathy and Graves' hyperthyroidism (dated by TCRdb to the late 2010s). About the study as a whole: Peripheral blood was collected before any treatment was given, at the time of initial diagnosis. TCR beta repertoire signatures were used to distinguish Graves' ophthalmopathy from Graves' hyperthyroidism and to predict progression to ophthalmopathy. In total, under 150 blood samples were TCR-sequenced: 40 to 45 ophthalmopathy, some 75 hyperthyroidism and some 17 hyperthyroidism-to-ophthalmopathy patients. To explore V-J signatures that distinguish ophthalmopathy from hyperthyroidism, a discovery set of 100 patients was enrolled, made up of roughly 41 with ophthalmopathy and some 56 with stable hyperthyroidism. An independent validation cohort was composed of roughly 19 hyperthyroidism patients and 15 to 17 patients who later progressed from hyperthyroidism to ophthalmopathy. In more than five hyperthyroidism patients, T-cell repertoires of thyroid tissue and blood were compared. Following sample collection, hyperthyroidism patients were given methimazole at a starting dose of 30 mg daily, and ophthalmopathy patients were given high-dose intravenous methylprednisolone. Results and caveats for the whole study, not just this receptor: Most expanded thyroid clonotypes with frequency above 0.001 were also detected in blood, suggesting blood repertoires may reflect the thyroid immune response. Sample size was not statistically predetermined, and group allocation was not concealed from the investigators. In cross-validation, the 13-signature model distinguished ophthalmopathy from stable hyperthyroidism with approximately 88% sensitivity and roughly 81% specificity, and in the test set the corresponding values were approximately 80% and 68%. In validation, the model predicted ophthalmopathy progression with about 71% sensitivity and around 72% specificity; around twelve predicted patients were CT-confirmed with GO in a median of approximately 6.2 months.

TCR beta CDR3 regions were amplified from RNA transcripts for repertoire sequencing. The first round was an RT-PCR using HTBI primers with the Qiagen OneStep RT-PCR kit, and this first round was followed by a second-round multiplex PCR, then size selection and purification. The libraries underwent paired-end sequencing with 100 bp reads on an Illumina HiSeq2000. For the original study's pipeline: SOAPnuke was used to process the reads, throwing out any read that had adapters, had uncalled bases, had a mean Phred below 15, or lacked an exact constant-primer or identifier match. High-quality paired reads were merged with COPE v1.2.5. Each unique nucleotide sequence was treated as a clonotype, and MiTCR v1.1 was used to align the clonotypes to the IMGT TRB V, D and J references. The analysis was limited to V-J combinations with a frequency above 0.0001, which together covered about 99% of repertoires. For each V-J combination, a TCR clonal expansion and chaos score was defined as F50 clonal expansion divided by the chaos observed in the TCRdist matrix. Welch's t-statistics and random forest were used to narrow the features down to around 12 V-J combinations, which were then fed into a naive Bayes classifier. Thyroid-blood repertoire similarity was quantified with the Morisita-Horn index. TCRdb took the public reads, trimmed them with fastp at Q25, ran MiXCR for clone calling and kept in-frame beta chains. Each entry merges the rows of one CDR3 protein and shows their most common DNA and genes. TCRdb, not the original authors, processed these V and J calls. Present in this sample are about 740,000 distinct CDR3 sequences, roughly 40% of which were seen just once. The top ten clonotypes cover 40% to 55% of the sample.

In the case of this clonotype: The antigen this receptor binds is unknown. No clone much larger than this one lies a single base away; base qualities are absent.

Ophthalmopathy patients were characterized by moderately to severely active disease, a Clinical Activity Score of at least 3, a NOSPECS grade of at least 4, and a disease duration under 3 months. Patients were excluded if they had other autoimmune diseases, uncontrolled infections, pregnancy or lactation. Diagnosis relied on clinical symptoms, serum thyroxine, TRAb, thyroid ultrasound and orbital computed tomography. PBMCs were isolated from approximately 10 ml of fresh peripheral blood by Ficoll-Paque density gradient centrifugation. Trizol reagent was used to extract the total RNA, and its quality was then checked on an Agilent 2100 Bioanalyzer. The CDR3 has 15 amino acids, counting the end cysteine and phenylalanine. Only the CDR3 DNA stays, 45 bases, in frame from base 1. Cut back by 5 bases and 9 bases, the V and J ends lie 22 bases apart. CDR1 and CDR2 were assigned from the germline V gene (reference sequence) as LNHDA and SQIVND.

The source of this sequence is an adult man with Graves' ophthalmopathy. Specimen: peripheral blood. The rearranged chain carries TRBV19 and TRBJ2-5; the D region may be TRBD1 or TRBD2, each matching 5 bases equally. The CDR3 is CASSEGLAGASPQYF. The base sequence is TGTGCCAGTAGTGAGGGGCTAGCTGGGGCATCACCCCAGTACTTC.